This entry lists 32 T cell receptor beta chains sequenced from one sample in a study of response to subunit inactivated influenza vaccine. TCRdb redid the calling of the RT-PCR reads with MiXCR, one entry per CDR3 protein. This table has about 700,000 distinct CDR3 sequences, about 14% appearing once. Sequencing was performed on PBMCs from blood, taken 14 days before vaccination. The receptors were gathered from a man aged 50-60 years who received an inactivated influenza vaccine.

The table lists this clonotype with a few counts. This sequence joins TRBV20-1 and TRBJ2-3; D may be TRBD2 (6 bases). Between the trimmed V and J ends, which lost 3 bases and 4 bases, there was a span of 14 bases. Looked up from germline, CDR1 is DFQATT and CDR2 is SNEGSKA (reference sequence). CDR3 length equals 14 residues. The CDR3 region is CSASVPGVSDTQYF. CDR3 DNA sequence: TGCAGTGCTAGTGTACCGGGGGTCTCAGATACGCAGTATTTT.

This clonotype came up a few times. The V gene is TRBV29-1, the J gene TRBJ2-3; no firm D call. Trimming cost V 3 bases and J 0 bases, with 16 bases left between them. Germline V gene lookup returns CDR1 SQVTM and CDR2 ANQGSEA. This CDR3 is 16 amino acids long. The CDR3 region is CSVEGRFWVSTDTQYF. CDR3 DNA sequence: TGCAGCGTTGAGGGCAGGTTTTGGGTTAGCACAGATACGCAGTATTTT.

This clonotype was recorded a few times. The chain combines TRBV20-1 with TRBJ1-3; no clear D gene. Trimming left V 3 bases short and J 0 bases short, with 9 bases between. Germline values: CDR1 DFQATT, CDR2 SNEGSKA (reference sequence). The CDR3 runs to 14 residues. CDR3 sequence: CSASIVSSGNTIYF. The CDR3 DNA sequence: TGCAGTGCTAGTATTGTAAGCTCTGGAAACACCATATATTTT.

This clonotype was found a few times. V is TRBV5-5 and J is TRBJ1-1; no definite D call. Germline CDR1 is SGHKS and CDR2 is YYEKEE (reference sequence). The CDR3 has 12 amino acids. The V and J ends lost 5 bases and 5 bases respectively, with 10 bases between them. CDR3 sequence: CASRDGITEAFF. The CDR3 bases are TGTGCCAGCAGGGATGGTATTACTGAAGCTTTCTTT.

This clonotype was observed a handful of times. The chain is built from TRBV18 and TRBJ2-5; perhaps TRBD1 as D (6 bases). From germline, CDR1 is KGHSH and CDR2 LQKENI. V dropped 3 bases and J dropped 5 bases, with 13 bases sitting between them. The CDR3 is 14 residues long. The CDR3 is CASSPTRGKETQYF. The CDR3 DNA is TGTGCCAGCTCACCGACCAGGGGCAAGGAGACCCAGTACTTC.

This clonotype has only a few counts. The chain is built from TRBV6-2 or TRBV6-3 and TRBJ1-6, with no clear D. There are 15 residues in the CDR3. Trimming cost V 3 bases and J 10 bases, with 16 bases left between them. Germline V lookup: CDR1 MNHEY, CDR2 SVGEGT. The CDR3 nucleotides read TGTGCCAGCAGTTATGTCGTCAGGATGGGCTCACCCCTCCACTTT. Protein product: CASSYVVRMGSPLHF.

This clonotype was seen ten or more times. This chain connects TRBV12-3 or TRBV12-4 to TRBJ2-5; D perhaps matches TRBD1 (5 bases). The CDR3 is made up of 12 amino acids. Between the trimmed V and J ends, which lost 4 bases and 3 bases, there was a span of 6 bases. The CDR3 DNA reads as TGTGCCAGCAGTTCAGGGAAAGAGACCCAGTACTTC. Translating it yields CASSSGKETQYF.

The genes are TRBV11-1 and TRBJ2-1, with D possibly TRBD1 on 6 matching bases. Germline values: CDR1 SGHAT, CDR2 FQDESV (reference sequence). This CDR3 comprises 15 residues. V lost 6 bases, J lost 5 bases, and 17 bases lay in between. CDR3 coding DNA: TGTGCCAGCAGGTTCGGACAGCTAAACAACAATGAGCAGTTCTTC. This codes for CASRFGQLNNNEQFF.

This clonotype has only a few counts. As DNA, the CDR3 is TGTGCCAGCAGCCCATCCAATGGATACAATGAGCAGTTCTTC. Translating gives CASSPSNGYNEQFF. The rearrangement links TRBV7-9 to TRBJ2-1; D gene uncertain. Germline V gives CDR1 SEHNR, CDR2 FQNEAQ (reference sequence). V lost 5 bases and J lost 4, with 12 bases in between. CDR3 length: 14 residues.

This clonotype was seen a handful of times. This chain uses TRBV4-3 with TRBJ2-2; 8 positions match TRBD2. Germline values: CDR1 LGHNA, CDR2 YSLEER. CDR3 length: 16 residues. V shed 0 bases, J shed 6 bases, and the junction held 6 bases outside the gene matches. The CDR3 loop is CASSQDYTGGPGELFF. The CDR3, as DNA: TGCGCCAGCAGCCAAGATTATACGGGAGGGCCCGGGGAGCTGTTTTTT.

The chain employs TRBV6-2 or TRBV6-3 and TRBJ2-7; maybe TRBD1 (6 bases). The CDR3 covers 12 residues. The germline CDR1 and CDR2 sequences are MNHEY and SVGEGT. The V end was cut by 6 bases, the J end by 3 bases, with 9 bases between. The CDR3 loop is CASSRGRYEQYF. The CDR3 DNA sequence: TGTGCCAGCAGCAGGGGCCGCTACGAGCAGTACTTC.

The CDR3 reads CASSYSGLVGTDTQYF. The CDR3 DNA sequence: TGTGCCAGCAGTTACTCCGGACTAGTCGGCACAGATACGCAGTATTTT. J is TRBJ2-3 and V is TRBV6-5; 7 nucleotides line up with TRBD2. The J segment lost 1 base and the V segment lost 0 bases, leaving 4 bases of the junction unmatched. This CDR3 has 16 residues. CDR1 MNHEY and CDR2 SVGAGI come from the germline V gene.

This clonotype appeared once. The chain joins TRBV3-1 to TRBJ1-1; 8 bases are shared with TRBD1. CDR1 LGHDT and CDR2 YNNKEL come from the germline V gene (reference sequence). Trimming took 4 bases from V and 2 from J; bases not matched to a gene: 12. The CDR3 loop spans 17 amino acids. CDR3 nucleotide sequence: TGTGCCAGCAGCCGAAGACAGGGGCGAAGTAGAAACACTGAAGCTTTCTTT. This gives the protein CASSRRQGRSRNTEAFF. The complete variable domain, with remaining parts taken from reference TRBV3-1 and TRBJ1-1, reads DTAVSQTPKYLVTQMGNDKSIKCEQNLGHDTMYWYKQDSKKFLKIMFSYNNKELIINETVPNRFSPKSPDKAHLNLHINSLELGDSAVYFCASSRRQGRSRNTEAFFGQGTRLTVV.

The J gene is TRBJ1-3, the V gene TRBV5-1, with no clear D. V lost 3 bases and J 3 bases, leaving 7 bases between the germline ends. The CDR3 consists of 13 residues. From germline, CDR1 is SGHRS and CDR2 YFSETQ. DNA for the CDR3: TGCGCCAGCAGCTCGGACGGTGGAAACACCATATATTTT. This codes for CASSSDGGNTIYF.

This clonotype was picked up a small number of times. The chain combines TRBV20-1 with TRBJ1-5; D call uncertain. The CDR3 is 13 residues long. CDR1 DFQATT and CDR2 SNEGSKA come from the germline V gene (reference sequence). Trimming removed 2 bases from V and 4 bases from J, with 9 bases in between. CDR3 sequence (DNA): TGCAGTGCTAGAACTTCGAAAAATCAGCCCCAGCATTTT. The encoded protein is CSARTSKNQPQHF.

The chain is built from TRBV6-5 and TRBJ1-1; D may be TRBD1 (5 bases). The V gene's germline CDR1 is MNHEY and CDR2 SVGAGI. This CDR3 spans 12 amino acids. Between the trimmed V and J ends, which lost 7 bases and 5 bases, there was a span of 11 bases. CDR3 loop: CASISGGTEAFF. In DNA form, the CDR3 reads TGTGCCAGCATTTCGGGGGGGACTGAAGCTTTCTTT.

This clonotype was detected a few times. The chain recombines TRBV4-3 with TRBJ2-5, with D perhaps matching TRBD2 (5 bases). The V gene's germline CDR1 is LGHNA and CDR2 YSLEER. The CDR3 is made up of 15 amino acids. The V end was cut by 1 base, the J end by 5 bases, with 14 bases between. The CDR3 DNA sequence: TGCGCCAGCAGCCAAGGAGGGAGTTTACGTGAGACCCAGTACTTC. Translation: CASSQGGSLRETQYF.

This clonotype was recorded a few times. The chain has TRBV5-1 and TRBJ2-4; 9 bases match TRBD1. Germline trimming cut 4 bases from V and 4 bases from J; bases unmatched to any gene: 6. The CDR3 is 15 amino acids. Germline V CDR1 and CDR2: SGHRS, YFSETQ. CDR3 nucleotides: TGCGCCAGCAGCGACCAAGGACAGGGGAAAAACATTCAGTACTTC. Its protein product is CASSDQGQGKNIQYF. The full variable domain, rest sourced from reference TRBV5-1 and TRBJ2-4, is KAGVTQTPRYLIKTRGQQVTLSCSPISGHRSVSWYQQTPGQGLQFLFEYFSETQRNKGNFPGRFSGRQFSNSRSEMNVSTLELGDSALYLCASSDQGQGKNIQYFGAGTRLSVL.

The chain combines TRBV9 with TRBJ2-5; D is perhaps TRBD2 (7 bases). Germline CDR1 reads SGDLS; CDR2 reads YYNGEE. The CDR3 extends over 14 amino acids. Trimming removed 0 bases from V and 4 bases from J, with 10 bases in between. The DNA for the CDR3 is TGTGCCAGCAGCGTAGTAGGGGGGGGAGAGACCCAGTACTTC. It specifies CASSVVGGGETQYF.

This clonotype was seen once. This chain connects TRBV6-1 to TRBJ2-1; D unclear. V was trimmed by 0 bases and J by 4 bases, leaving 7 bases between them. Germline loops: CDR1 MNHNS, CDR2 SASEGT. This CDR3 has 14 amino acids. The CDR3 sequence: CASSEAERYNEQFF. CDR3 DNA sequence: TGTGCCAGCAGTGAAGCGGAGAGATACAATGAGCAGTTCTTC.

The chain carries TRBV29-1 and TRBJ2-5; possibly TRBD2 for D (5 bases). In germline, CDR1 is SQVTM, CDR2 ANQGSEA. CDR3 length: 11 residues. V lost 6 bases and J lost 3, with 8 bases in between. The CDR3 region has the DNA TGCAGCGTCTCTAGCAAAGAGACCCAGTACTTC. It specifies CSVSSKETQYF. The whole variable domain, filled in from reference TRBV29-1 and TRBJ2-5, reads SAVISQKPSRDICQRGTSLTIQCQVDSQVTMMFWYRQQPGQSLTLIATANQGSEATYESGFVIDKFPISRPNLTFSTLTVSNMSPEDSSIYLCSVSSKETQYFGPGTRLLVL.

This clonotype occurred many times. CDR3 sequence (DNA): TGTGCCAGCAGCCAAGATGCCTACGAGCAGTACTTC. This sequence encodes CASSQDAYEQYF. The J gene is TRBJ2-7, the V gene TRBV4-2; D unresolved. Germline V gene data show CDR1 as LGHNA and CDR2 as YNFKEQ. CDR3 length equals 12 residues. Trimming removed 0 bases from V and 2 bases from J, with 2 bases in between.

This chain joins TRBV27 and TRBJ2-7; D ambiguous. This CDR3 region has 12 residues. V dropped 6 bases and J dropped 6 bases, with 12 bases sitting between them. Germline V gene sequence: CDR1 MNHEY, CDR2 SMNVEV (reference sequence). CDR3 DNA: TGTGCCAGCAGGACGGGTCCGGGCGAGCAGTACTTC. Translated: CASRTGPGEQYF.

This clonotype has just a few counts. The rearrangement links TRBV27 to TRBJ1-6; 11 bases line up with TRBD1. Germline V lookup: CDR1 MNHEY, CDR2 SMNVEV (reference sequence). V shed 3 bases and J 7 bases; nucleotides not matched to a gene: 2. This CDR3 comprises 15 residues. The CDR3 protein is CASSFGQGANSPLHF. The CDR3 DNA reads TGTGCCAGCAGTTTCGGACAGGGGGCGAATTCACCCCTCCACTTT.

The rearrangement uses TRBV27 and TRBJ2-2; D might be TRBD1 (6 bases). This CDR3 is 16 amino acids long. Germline assignment: CDR1 MNHEY and CDR2 SMNVEV (reference sequence). Trimming took 1 base from V and 6 from J, leaving 15 bases between them. The DNA of the CDR3 is TGTGCCAGCAGTTTATATTTCGGGTGGGGGCCCGGGGAGCTGTTTTTT. Protein sequence: CASSLYFGWGPGELFF.

This clonotype was seen a handful of times. The CDR3 nucleotides read TGTGCCAGCAGCGCATGGCCAGAAACGGCGCCAGATACGCAGTATTTT. It yields the protein CASSAWPETAPDTQYF. This chain connects TRBV7-9 to TRBJ2-3; the D is unclear. There are 16 residues in the CDR3. Trimming took off 5 bases at V and 4 bases at J, with 19 bases between the two ends. CDR1 SEHNR and CDR2 FQNEAQ come from the germline V gene (reference sequence). The entire variable domain, with the rest obtained from reference TRBV7-9 and TRBJ2-3, is as follows: DTGVSQNPRHKITKRGQNVTFRCDPISEHNRLYWYRQTLGQGPEFLTYFQNEAQLEKSRLLSDRFSAERPKGSFSTLEIQRTEQGDSAMYLCASSAWPETAPDTQYFGPGTRLTVL.

This clonotype was counted between two and nine times. The chain combines TRBV6-2 or TRBV6-3 with TRBJ2-1; 8 bases agree with TRBD2. Looked up from germline, CDR1 is MNHEY and CDR2 is SVGEGT. J gave up 7 bases and V 3 bases, and 8 bases lay outside the gene matches. This CDR3 region has 15 residues. CDR3 nucleotides: TGTGCCAGCAGTTATACAGCGGGAGATTGGAATGAGCAGTTCTTC. Translation gives CASSYTAGDWNEQFF.

This clonotype was picked up a small number of times. The V and J genes are TRBV12-3 or TRBV12-4 and TRBJ1-6, with TRBD1 matching 7 bases. The CDR3 totals 16 residues. Trimming removed 5 bases from V and 6 bases from J; junction bases left unmatched: 10. The CDR3 here is CASSLLGGRANSPLHF. CDR3 DNA sequence: TGTGCCAGCAGTCTCCTAGGGGGCAGGGCTAATTCACCCCTCCACTTT.

The chain has TRBV18 and TRBJ2-7; 8 nucleotides align to TRBD1. Germline V gives CDR1 KGHSH, CDR2 LQKENI. The CDR3 spans 15 residues. V lost 0 bases, J lost 0 bases, and 1 base stayed unmatched. The CDR3: CASSPPDRASYEQYF. In DNA, the CDR3 is TGTGCCAGCTCACCACCGGACAGGGCCTCCTACGAGCAGTACTTC.

This clonotype has more than one count but fewer than ten. This rearrangement joins TRBV5-1 to TRBJ1-2; 8 bases match TRBD1. V lost 0 bases to trimming and J lost 1 base; unmatched junction nucleotides: 8. The length of the CDR3 is 17 residues. The V gene's germline CDR1 is SGHRS and CDR2 YFSETQ. The CDR3 DNA follows: TGCGCCAGCAGCTTGGTTGACCCCGGACAGGGTAACTATGGCTACACCTTC. Protein: CASSLVDPGQGNYGYTF.

At least ten counts were recorded for this clonotype. The chain couples TRBV29-1 to TRBJ2-1, with TRBD1 as a possible D gene (6 bases). Trimming took 7 bases from V and 2 from J, leaving 12 bases between them. This CDR3 has 13 residues. Germline V CDR1 and CDR2: SQVTM, ANQGSEA. CDR3 in DNA: TGCAGCGGCCGCAGGGGCACCTACAATGAGCAGTTCTTC. This translates into CSGRRGTYNEQFF.

This clonotype has at least ten counts. The chain couples TRBV27 to TRBJ2-3; the match to TRBD2 covers 8 bases. Germline CDR1 is MNHEY and CDR2 is SMNVEV (reference sequence). With 5 bases clipped from V and 1 base from J, the junction kept 14 bases outside the gene matches. This CDR3 has 18 residues. CDR3 sequence reads: CASSPRLALGRGTDTQYF. DNA for the CDR3: TGTGCCAGCAGTCCTCGGTTAGCCCTCGGGAGGGGCACAGATACGCAGTATTTT.